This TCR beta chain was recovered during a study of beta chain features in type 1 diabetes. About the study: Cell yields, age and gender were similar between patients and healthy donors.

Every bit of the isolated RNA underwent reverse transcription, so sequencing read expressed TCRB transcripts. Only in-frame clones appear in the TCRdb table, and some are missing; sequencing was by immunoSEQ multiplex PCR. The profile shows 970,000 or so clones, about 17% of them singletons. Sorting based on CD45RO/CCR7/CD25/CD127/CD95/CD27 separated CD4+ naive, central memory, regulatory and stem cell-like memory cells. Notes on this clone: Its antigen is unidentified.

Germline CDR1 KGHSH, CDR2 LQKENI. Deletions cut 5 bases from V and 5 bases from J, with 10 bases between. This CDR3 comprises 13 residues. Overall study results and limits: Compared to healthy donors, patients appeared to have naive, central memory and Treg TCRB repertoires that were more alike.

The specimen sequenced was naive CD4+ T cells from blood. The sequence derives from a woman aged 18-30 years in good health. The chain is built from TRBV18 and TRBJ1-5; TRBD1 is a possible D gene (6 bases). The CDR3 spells CASSGGFYQPQHF. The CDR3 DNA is TGTGCCAGCTCAGGGGGCTTCTATCAGCCCCAGCATTTT.